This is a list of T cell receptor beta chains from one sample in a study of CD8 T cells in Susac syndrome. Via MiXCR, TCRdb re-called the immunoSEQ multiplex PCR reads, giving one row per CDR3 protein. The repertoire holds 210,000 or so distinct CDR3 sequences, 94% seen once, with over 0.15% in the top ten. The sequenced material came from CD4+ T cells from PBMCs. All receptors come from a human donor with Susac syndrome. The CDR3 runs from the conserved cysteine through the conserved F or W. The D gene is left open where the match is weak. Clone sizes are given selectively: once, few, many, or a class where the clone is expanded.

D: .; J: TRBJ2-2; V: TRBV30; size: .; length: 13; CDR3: CAWRGPNTGELFF; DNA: TGTGCCTGGAGGGGACCGAACACCGGGGAGCTGTTTTTT
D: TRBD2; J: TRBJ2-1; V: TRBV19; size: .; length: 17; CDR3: CATSGTSGGDPYNEQFF; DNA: TGTGCCACCTCCGGGACTAGCGGGGGGGACCCCTACAATGAGCAGTTCTTC
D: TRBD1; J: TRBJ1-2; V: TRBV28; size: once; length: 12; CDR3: CASSLRGPAYTF; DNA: TGTGCCAGCAGTTTGAGGGGGCCCGCCTACACCTTC
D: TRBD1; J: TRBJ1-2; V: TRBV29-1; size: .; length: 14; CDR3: CSVADRGQIYGYTF; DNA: TGCAGCGTCGCAGACAGGGGGCAGATCTATGGCTACACCTTC
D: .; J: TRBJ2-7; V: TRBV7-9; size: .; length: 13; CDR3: CASSLDLTPEQYF; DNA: TGTGCCAGCAGCTTAGACTTAACCCCCGAGCAGTACTTC
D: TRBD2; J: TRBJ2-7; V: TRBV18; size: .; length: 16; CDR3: CASSTRTSGGAGEQYF; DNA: TGTGCCAGCTCTACCAGGACTAGCGGGGGGGCCGGAGAGCAGTACTTC
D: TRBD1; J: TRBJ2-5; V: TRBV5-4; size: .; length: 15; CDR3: CASSLEGTGEETQYF; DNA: TGTGCCAGCAGCTTGGAGGGGACAGGGGAAGAGACCCAGTACTTC
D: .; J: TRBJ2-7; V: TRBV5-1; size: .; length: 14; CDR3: CASSPDGWANEQYF; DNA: TGCGCCAGCAGCCCCGACGGGTGGGCCAACGAGCAGTACTTC
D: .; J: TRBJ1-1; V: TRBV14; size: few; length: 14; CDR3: CASSRDLLNTEAFF; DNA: TGTGCCAGCAGCCGGGACTTACTGAACACTGAAGCTTTCTTT
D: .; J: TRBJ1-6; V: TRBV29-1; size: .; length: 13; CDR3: CSVSGDSNSPLHF; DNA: TGCAGCGTTTCAGGGGATTCTAATTCACCCCTCCACTTT
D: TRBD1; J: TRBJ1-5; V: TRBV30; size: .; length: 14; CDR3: CAWSATRGDQPQHF; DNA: TGTGCCTGGAGTGCTACCAGGGGGGATCAGCCCCAGCATTTT
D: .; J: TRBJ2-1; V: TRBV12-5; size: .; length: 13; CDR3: CASSRGAYNEQFF; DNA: TGTGCCTCGTCCCGGGGCGCCTACAATGAGCAGTTCTTC
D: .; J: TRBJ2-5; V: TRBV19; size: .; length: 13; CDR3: CASSPLGRETQYF; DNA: TGTGCCAGTAGTCCCCTGGGACGGGAGACCCAGTACTTC
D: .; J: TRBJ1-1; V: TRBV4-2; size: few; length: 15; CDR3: CASSQEGRVETEAFF; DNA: TGTGCCAGCAGCCAAGAGGGCAGGGTGGAAACTGAAGCTTTCTTT
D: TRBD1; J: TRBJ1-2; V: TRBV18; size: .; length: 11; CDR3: CASSPDRGYTF; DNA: TGTGCCAGCTCACCGGACAGGGGGTATACCTTC
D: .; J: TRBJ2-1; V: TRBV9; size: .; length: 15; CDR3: CASSVGPTTHNEQFF; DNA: TGTGCCAGCAGCGTAGGCCCAACAACTCACAATGAGCAGTTCTTC
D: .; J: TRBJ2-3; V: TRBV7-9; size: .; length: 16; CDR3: CASSLVLAYSTDTQYF; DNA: TGTGCCAGCAGCTTAGTTCTTGCATACAGCACAGATACGCAGTATTTT
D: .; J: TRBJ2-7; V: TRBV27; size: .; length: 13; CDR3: CASSPRFVYEQYF; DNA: TGTGCCAGCAGCCCCCGGTTTGTCTACGAGCAGTACTTC
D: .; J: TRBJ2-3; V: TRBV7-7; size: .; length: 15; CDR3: CASSSGVGDPDTQYF; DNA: TGTGCTAGCAGCTCAGGGGTAGGGGACCCAGATACGCAGTATTTT
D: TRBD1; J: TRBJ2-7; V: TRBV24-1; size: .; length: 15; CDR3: CATSDWGTGEDEQYF; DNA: TGTGCCACCAGTGATTGGGGGACAGGGGAGGACGAGCAGTACTTC
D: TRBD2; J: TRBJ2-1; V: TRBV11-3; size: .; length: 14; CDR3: CASSLAGGNNEQFF; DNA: TGTGCCAGCAGCTTAGCGGGGGGGAACAATGAGCAGTTCTTC
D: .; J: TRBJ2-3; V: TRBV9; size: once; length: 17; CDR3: CASSVGPGVAHTDTQYF; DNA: TGTGCCAGCAGCGTCGGGCCAGGGGTAGCTCACACAGATACGCAGTATTTT
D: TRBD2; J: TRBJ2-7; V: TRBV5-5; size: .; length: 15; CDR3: CASSPERGGSYEQYF; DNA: TGTGCCAGCAGCCCTGAGCGGGGGGGCTCCTACGAGCAGTACTTC
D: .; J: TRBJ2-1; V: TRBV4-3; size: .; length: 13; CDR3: CASSRERVDEQFF; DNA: TGCGCCAGCAGCCGGGAGAGGGTCGATGAGCAGTTCTTC
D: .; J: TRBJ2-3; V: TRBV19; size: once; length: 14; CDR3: CASSDGGDTDTQYF; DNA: TGTGCCAGTAGTGATGGGGGAGACACAGATACGCAGTATTTT
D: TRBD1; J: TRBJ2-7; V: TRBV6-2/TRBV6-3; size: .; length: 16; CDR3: CASRTPGTGANYEQYF; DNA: TGTGCCAGCAGGACCCCCGGGACAGGGGCCAACTACGAGCAGTACTTC
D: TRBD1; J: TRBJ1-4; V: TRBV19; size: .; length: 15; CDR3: CASSPRQGRNEKLFF; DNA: TGTGCCAGTAGCCCTCGACAGGGGAGAAATGAAAAACTGTTTTTT
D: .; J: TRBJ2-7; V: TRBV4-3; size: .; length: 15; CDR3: CASSQDSTESLEQYF; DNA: TGCGCCAGCAGCCAAGATTCGACGGAGAGTCTCGAGCAGTACTTC
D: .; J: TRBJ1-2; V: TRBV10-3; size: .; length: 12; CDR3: CAITQDNYGYTF; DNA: TGTGCCATCACCCAGGACAACTATGGCTACACCTTC
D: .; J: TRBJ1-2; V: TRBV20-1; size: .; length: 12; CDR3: CSAASGISGYTF; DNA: TGCAGTGCCGCCTCAGGGATCTCTGGCTACACCTTC
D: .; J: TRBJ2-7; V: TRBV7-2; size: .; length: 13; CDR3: CASSLGYGGEQYF; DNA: TGTGCCAGCAGCTTAGGTTATGGGGGCGAGCAGTACTTC
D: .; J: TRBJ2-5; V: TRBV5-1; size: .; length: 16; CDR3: CASSLRPMGQGETQYF; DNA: TGCGCCAGCAGCTTGAGACCGATGGGACAAGGAGAGACCCAGTACTTC
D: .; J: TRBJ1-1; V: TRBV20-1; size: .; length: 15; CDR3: CSARRGMAGNTEAFF; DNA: TGCAGTGCTAGGAGGGGGATGGCGGGGAACACTGAAGCTTTCTTT
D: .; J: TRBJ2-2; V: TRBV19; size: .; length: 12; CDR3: CASNTNTGELFF; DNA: TGTGCCAGTAACACCAACACCGGGGAGCTGTTTTTT
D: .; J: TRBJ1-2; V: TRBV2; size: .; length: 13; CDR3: CASSVWASESYTF; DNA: TGTGCCAGCAGTGTGTGGGCGTCCGAAAGCTACACCTTC
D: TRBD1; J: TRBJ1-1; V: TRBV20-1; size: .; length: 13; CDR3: CSAIDRGSSEAFF; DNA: TGCAGTGCTATAGACAGGGGCTCGTCTGAAGCTTTCTTT
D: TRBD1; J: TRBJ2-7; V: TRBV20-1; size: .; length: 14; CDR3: CSANAPGTVPLQYF; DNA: TGCAGTGCTAACGCCCCGGGGACAGTGCCTTTGCAGTACTTC
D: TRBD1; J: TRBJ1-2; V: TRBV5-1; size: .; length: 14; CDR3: CASSSTGPYYGYTF; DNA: TGCGCCAGCAGCTCGACAGGGCCCTACTATGGCTACACCTTC
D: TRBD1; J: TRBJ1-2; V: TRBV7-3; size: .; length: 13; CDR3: CASSSRQGSGYTF; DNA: TGTGCCAGCAGCTCACGACAGGGGTCTGGCTACACCTTC
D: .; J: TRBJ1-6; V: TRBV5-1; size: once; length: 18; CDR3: CASSSAASLEGFGSPLHF; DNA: TGCGCCAGCAGCTCCGCTGCCAGCTTAGAAGGGTTCGGTTCACCCCTCCACTTT
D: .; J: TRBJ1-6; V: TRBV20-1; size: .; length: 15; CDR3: CSARRSGLDTSPLHF; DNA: TGCAGTGCTAGGAGGTCGGGGCTTGACACTTCACCCCTCCACTTT
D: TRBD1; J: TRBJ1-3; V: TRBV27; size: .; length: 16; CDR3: CASISSGTGSENTIYF; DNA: TGTGCCAGCATTTCCTCTGGGACAGGGTCTGAAAACACCATATATTTT
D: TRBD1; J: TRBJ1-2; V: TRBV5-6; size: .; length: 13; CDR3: CASSLEGADGYTF; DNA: TGTGCCAGCAGCTTGGAGGGGGCGGACGGCTACACCTTC
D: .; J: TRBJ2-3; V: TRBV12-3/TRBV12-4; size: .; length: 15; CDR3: CASSLWAGRTDTQYF; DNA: TGTGCCAGCAGTTTATGGGCAGGGCGCACAGATACGCAGTATTTT
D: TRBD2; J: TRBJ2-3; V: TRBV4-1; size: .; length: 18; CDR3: CASSQTRTSGGASDTQYF; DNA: TGCGCCAGCAGCCAAACCCGGACTAGCGGGGGGGCCTCCGATACGCAGTATTTT
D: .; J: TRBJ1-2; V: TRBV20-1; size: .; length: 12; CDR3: CSAALGGSAYTF; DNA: TGCAGTGCTGCCTTGGGGGGGTCGGCCTACACCTTC
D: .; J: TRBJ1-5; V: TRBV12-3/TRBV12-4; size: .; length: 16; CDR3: CASSSTSLHSNQPQHF; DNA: TGTGCCAGCAGTTCAACCAGTTTGCATAGCAATCAGCCCCAGCATTTT
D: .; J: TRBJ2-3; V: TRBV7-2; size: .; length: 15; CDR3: CASSLGFTRTDTQYF; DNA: TGTGCCAGCAGCCTAGGGTTCACTCGCACAGATACGCAGTATTTT
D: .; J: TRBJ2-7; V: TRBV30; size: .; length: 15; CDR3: CAWSTAEAVSYEQYF; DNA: TGTGCCTGGAGTACGGCGGAGGCCGTCTCCTACGAGCAGTACTTC
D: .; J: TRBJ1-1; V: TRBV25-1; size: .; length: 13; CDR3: CASRPRANTEAFF; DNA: TGTGCCAGCAGGCCCCGGGCCAACACTGAAGCTTTCTTT
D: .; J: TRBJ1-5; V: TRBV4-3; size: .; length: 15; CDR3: CASSQDHGYNQPQHF; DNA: TGCGCCAGCAGCCAAGATCACGGGTACAATCAGCCCCAGCATTTT